The T cell receptor beta chain described here comes from a study of Tregs in tolerant kidney transplant recipients (dated 2019 in TCRdb). About the study as a whole: Transplants used related donors with nonmyeloablative bone marrow transplantation; mixed chimerism was transient in the human trials. TCRbeta sequencing was used in the study to identify donor-specific regulatory T cells before combined kidney and bone marrow transplantation, and the identified cells were then tracked after transplant.

Points on this clone: What antigen it recognizes has not been identified. The CDR3 end falls 3 residues outside the read, so it is completed with the germline J gene.

For TCRbeta CDR3 sequencing, genomic DNA was extracted from sorted cells using the QIAGEN DNeasy Blood and Tissue Kit. High-throughput TCRbeta CDR3 sequencing, including PCR amplification with bias correction and internal controls, was performed commercially through immunoSEQ. The authors' pipeline ran thus. A unique productive TCRbeta sequence was defined by the CDR3 nucleotide sequence when primers matched, and otherwise by the CDR3 amino acid sequence together with the Vbeta and Jbeta genes. Sorting error was corrected by removing sequences shared between sorted populations at a frequency ratio of 2:1 or less, and the remaining shared sequences were assigned to the higher population. Donor-reactive sequences were defined as at least 5-fold expanded in CFSE-low cells versus unstimulated cells, with frequency of at least 0.01% in CFSE-low cells. Jensen-Shannon divergence calculated on the top 100 TCRbeta sequences ranked by frequency was used to measure repertoire divergence. For samples with multiple sequencing runs, sorting error was corrected separately for each run before the runs were pooled. TCRdb holds this immuneACCESS table with in-frame rearrangements only. Some clones are missing; in checked studies, unresolved V genes explain under half, and the rest has no known cause. The DNA was the basis for D and trimming; V, J and clone size are from that table. The sample table includes 50,000 to 65,000 clones. Of the sample, about 0.76% falls within the top ten clones.

Reading the label with the study, this specimen's time point is: blood sample drawn before combined kidney and bone marrow transplant. Thawed PBMCs were FACS-sorted into unstimulated Tregs (CD4+CD25+CD127-), CD4+ non-Tregs (CD4+CD25-), CD4 cells and CD8 cells. A few combined kidney and bone marrow transplant recipients from the ITN036ST trial were included as patients, and samples were available only from these trial subjects. Healthy control blood was processed by Ficoll density gradient to PBMCs and cryopreserved; patient PBMCs were collected before and after transplant. Compared with germline, V lacks 5 bases and J lacks 3 bases; bases without a gene match: 7. The CDR3 sequence holds 15 residues, the cysteine and phenylalanine included. Sequencing covers 36 bases of the CDR3, shown here with the frame starting at base 1. The research as a whole found: Biological reproducibility was not directly addressed, though technical replication error appeared minimal. The study was limited by small patient numbers, and the findings need validation in larger populations and under other immunosuppression protocols. In tolerant patients, donor-specific Tregs expanded more than Tregs overall, which suggests antigen-driven rather than nonspecific expansion. The most biologically relevant and donor-specific TCRbeta repertoire appeared to be identified by expanding Tregs with activated donor B cells. For some patients, the PCR primers changed as time went on, which meant samples from those patients could not be compared with one another at the nucleotide level.

This chain joins TRBV12-3 or TRBV12-4 to TRBJ2-3, with 8 junctional bases fitting TRBD2. The sample was CD4+ T cells from blood, taken before the transplant. The source is a human donor who received a combined kidney and bone marrow transplant. Here the CDR3 is given as CASSPRGGGTDTQYF. CDR3 bases read: TGTGCCAGCAGTCCCCGTGGCGGGGGGACAGATACG.